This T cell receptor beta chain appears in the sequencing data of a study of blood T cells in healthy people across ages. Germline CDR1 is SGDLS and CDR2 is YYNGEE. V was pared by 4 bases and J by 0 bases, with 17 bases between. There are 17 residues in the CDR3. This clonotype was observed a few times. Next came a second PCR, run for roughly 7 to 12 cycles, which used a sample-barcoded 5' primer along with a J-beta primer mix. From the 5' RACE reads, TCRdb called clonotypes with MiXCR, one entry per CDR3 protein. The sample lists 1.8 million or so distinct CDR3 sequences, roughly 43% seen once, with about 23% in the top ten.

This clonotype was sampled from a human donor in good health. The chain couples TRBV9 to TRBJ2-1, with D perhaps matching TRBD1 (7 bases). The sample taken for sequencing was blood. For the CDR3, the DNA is TGTGCCAGCAGCAAGGGGGCTAGCGTCCTCTCCTACAATGAGCAGTTCTTC. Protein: CASSKGASVLSYNEQFF. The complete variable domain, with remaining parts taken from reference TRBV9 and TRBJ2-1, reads DSGVTQTPKHLITATGQRVTLRCSPRSGDLSVYWYQQSLDQGLQFLIQYYNGEERAKGNILERFSAQQFPDLHSELNLSSLELGDSALYFCASSKGASVLSYNEQFFGPGTRLTVL.